A selection of T cell receptor beta chains follows, all from one sample in a study of cytomegalovirus exposure and HLA in healthy donors. The table came from immunoSEQ multiplex PCR; TCRdb's copy has only in-frame clones and leaves some out. The top ten hold roughly 2.7% of the sample, which has 100,000 to 150,000 clones, about 79% seen once. Sequencing input: PBMCs. Receptor source: a man in his forties or fifties in good health and CMV-seronegative. CDR3s include the opening cysteine and the closing phenylalanine or tryptophan. The order of the fields is clone size, J gene, V gene, CDR3 length, D gene, CDR3 DNA, CDR3 protein. The D gene is left open where the match is weak. Size values are once, few and many counts, or a class for expanded clones, and some rows have none.

>once|TRBJ1-1|TRBV2|13|.
TGTGCCAGCAACCCCACCAGGGCCACTGAAGCTTTCTTT
CASNPTRATEAFF
>.|TRBJ2-1|TRBV7-9|15|.
TGTGCCAGCAGCTTACTAGTGGACAGATACAATGAGCAGTTCTTC
CASSLLVDRYNEQFF
>.|TRBJ1-1|TRBV6-6|13|.
TGTGCCAGCAACCTACAGGGTGTAACTGAAGCTTTCTTT
CASNLQGVTEAFF
>.|TRBJ1-1|TRBV28|14|.
TGTGCCAGCAGTACCAGCAGGGCGGTCACTGAAGCTTTCTTT
CASSTSRAVTEAFF
>.|TRBJ1-1|TRBV6-6|15|TRBD1
TGTGCCAGCAGTTACGGAGGACAGGGAGGGCCTGAAGCTTTCTTT
CASSYGGQGGPEAFF
>.|TRBJ2-2|TRBV6-5|13|TRBD2
TGTGCCAGCAGAACGGGGGGGCGCGGGGAGCTGTTTTTT
CASRTGGRGELFF
>.|TRBJ2-7|TRBV14|15|TRBD1
TGTGCCAGCAGCCGGGGACAGGATCCATCCTACGAGCAGTACTTC
CASSRGQDPSYEQYF
>.|TRBJ1-2|TRBV4-2|16|TRBD1
TGTGCCAGCAGCCAAGCCCAGTCAGGGGGCGCAAATGGCTACACCTTC
CASSQAQSGGANGYTF
>.|TRBJ2-7|TRBV7-2|14|TRBD2
TGTGCCAGCAGCTTCCGGGAGGGAGAGTACGAGCAGTACTTC
CASSFREGEYEQYF
>.|TRBJ1-2|TRBV13|16|TRBD1
TGTGCCAGCAGCCCCGCGAGAGACAGGGGATTCAATGGCTACACCTTC
CASSPARDRGFNGYTF
>few|TRBJ2-7|TRBV9|14|.
TGTGCCAGCAGCGCAGGACTGTTGCCCTACGAGCAGTACTTC
CASSAGLLPYEQYF
>once|TRBJ1-6|TRBV4-1|15|TRBD1
TGCGCCAGTGCAGGGGGGCAGTTTTCTAATTCACCCCTCCACTTT
CASAGGQFSNSPLHF
>.|TRBJ2-7|TRBV7-2|14|TRBD1
TGTGCCAGCAGCTGGGACAGGGGGAACTACGAGCAGTACTTC
CASSWDRGNYEQYF
>once|TRBJ1-1|TRBV5-1|16|TRBD1
TGCGCCAGCAGCCCCGGACAGGGGGTAGTGAACACTGAAGCTTTCTTT
CASSPGQGVVNTEAFF
>.|TRBJ1-6|TRBV7-9|14|.
TGTGCCAGCAGCCCCGCGAGGAGTGATTCACCCCTCCACTTT
CASSPARSDSPLHF
>.|TRBJ2-2|TRBV4-1|16|.
TGCGCCAGCAGCCAGGAAGCCCAGGTCAGCACCGGGGAGCTGTTTTTT
CASSQEAQVSTGELFF
>once|TRBJ2-3|TRBV7-9|13|.
TGTGCCAGCAGCCTTCTAGACACAGATACGCAGTATTTT
CASSLLDTDTQYF
>.|TRBJ1-5|TRBV5-6|17|.
TGTGCCAGCAGCTTGGGCGCGGCAGGGGATAGCAATCAGCCCCAGCATTTT
CASSLGAAGDSNQPQHF
>few|TRBJ1-1|TRBV30|13|.
TGTGCCTGGAGTGTACTTGGGAGAACTGAAGCTTTCTTT
CAWSVLGRTEAFF
>.|TRBJ1-1|TRBV29-1|13|.
TGCAGCGTTGTCGCGGTATGGTACACTGAAGCTTTCTTT
CSVVAVWYTEAFF
>.|TRBJ1-2|TRBV18|14|.
TGTGCCAGCTCACCACCGTTATCCAACTATGGCTACACCTTC
CASSPPLSNYGYTF
>.|TRBJ1-6|TRBV27|16|TRBD1
TGTGCCAGCAGTTTATGGGGACAGACCTATAATTCACCCCTCCACTTT
CASSLWGQTYNSPLHF
>.|TRBJ1-1|TRBV7-8|14|.
TGTGCCAGCAGCTTTACAGGAGCAGGCGCTGAAGCTTTCTTT
CASSFTGAGAEAFF
>.|TRBJ2-7|TRBV5-1|15|.
TGCGCCAGCAGCTTGAACGGCCTTTATGAGGATGCGCAGTACTTC
CASSLNGLYEDAQYF
>.|TRBJ1-1|TRBV6-5|15|.
TGTGCCAGCAGTTACTTGGGAGGTTCGAACACTGAAGCTTTCTTT
CASSYLGGSNTEAFF
>.|TRBJ2-2|TRBV7-2|14|TRBD1
TGTGCCAGCAGCTTAGGGACAGGGTTGGGGGAGCTGTTTTTT
CASSLGTGLGELFF
>few|TRBJ1-1|TRBV30|13|.
TGTGCCTGGAGTGCTAAGATGAACACTGAAGCTTTCTTT
CAWSAKMNTEAFF